Given below is one T cell receptor (beta chain) in context. Its antigen is currently unknown. The data originate from a study of cytomegalovirus exposure and HLA in healthy donors. Looking at the study overall: Caucasian-associated ancestry cluster membership applied to under 85% of about 370 genotyped donors. Whole-study results and caveats: Reported results showed that the classifier diagnosed cytomegalovirus status with high specificity and sensitivity. What a later analysis showed was that several of the most significant clusters appeared linked to common viral pathogens. The authors reported that TCR beta sequences could predict HLA-A and HLA-B alleles. These predictions were accurate for most subjects in the first cohort.

CDR3 length equals 13 residues. The V gene's germline CDR1 is SGHTA and CDR2 FQGNSA. V was pared by 1 base and J by 8 bases, with 5 bases of the junction left unmatched. PCR used 60 Vbeta primers and 13 Jbeta primers. Method: immunoSEQ multiplex PCR; TCRdb's copy keeps in-frame clones and lacks some. Of approximately 130,000 clones in the sample, roughly 70% were seen once. The TCR was taken from a man aged 30 to 45 in good health and CMV-seronegative. Sequencing was carried out using PBMCs. V and J are TRBV7-2 and TRBJ2-7, with 7 nucleotides matching TRBD1. The CDR3 coding sequence is TGTGCCAGCAGCTTAGTAGACAGGGCCAAGCAGTACTTC. Residues: CASSLVDRAKQYF.